Listed here are 5 T cell receptor beta chains from one sample, sequenced in a study of blood T cell repertoires in COVID-19. Clones were read by immunoSEQ multiplex PCR, and TCRdb kept only the in-frame ones, dropping some. The sample comprises under 350,000 clones, about 88% of which are singletons, and around 3.6% rests with the top ten. Sequencing used peripheral blood. These TCRs come from a man aged 18 to 35 with active or convalescent COVID-19.

The chain couples TRBV7-8 to TRBJ1-5; the D gene is possibly TRBD1 (6 bases). V shed 3 bases and J shed 4 bases, with 16 bases lying between them. The CDR3 loop spans 16 amino acids. The germline gives CDR1 SGHVS, CDR2 FQNEAQ. CDR3 sequence: CASSFKLGQLNQPQHF. The DNA for the CDR3 is TGTGCCAGCAGCTTTAAACTAGGACAGTTAAATCAGCCCCAGCATTTT. The variable domain in full, with the rest retrieved from reference TRBV7-8 and TRBJ1-5, is GAGVSQSPRYKVAKRGQDVALRCDPISGHVSLFWYQQALGQGPEFLTYFQNEAQLDKSGLPSDRFFAERPEGSVSTLKIQRTQQEDSAVYLCASSFKLGQLNQPQHFGDGTRLSIL.

This clone was recorded a few times. This sample includes further DNA sequences coding for the same CDR3. The chain combines TRBV24-1 with TRBJ1-1; the D gene is possibly TRBD1 (5 bases). Trimming removed 0 bases from V and 5 bases from J, with 6 bases in between. Germline assignment: CDR1 KGHDR and CDR2 SFDVKD. This CDR3 comprises 13 residues. CDR3 sequence reads: CATSDLRGTEAFF. For the CDR3, the DNA is TGTGCCACCAGTGATTTGAGGGGTACTGAAGCTTTCTTT.

The chain couples TRBV30 to TRBJ2-5; 7 positions match TRBD1. This CDR3 has 13 amino acids. V gave up 1 base and J gave up 7 bases; unmatched junction bases: 6. In germline, CDR1 is GTSNPN, CDR2 SVGIG (reference sequence). In DNA form, the CDR3 reads TGTGCCTGGAGTGAGACAGGGTCGGGGACCCAGTACTTC. This sequence encodes CAWSETGSGTQYF.

The J gene is TRBJ2-1, the V gene TRBV7-6, with 11 bases lining up with TRBD2. Germline CDR1 and CDR2: SGHVS and FNYEAQ. The J segment lost 8 bases and the V segment lost 1 base, leaving 4 bases of the junction unmatched. The CDR3 has 15 residues. CDR3 sequence: CASSLVAGGLDEQFF. CDR3 coding DNA: TGTGCCAGCAGCTTAGTAGCGGGAGGGTTGGATGAGCAGTTCTTC.

The chain carries TRBV4-3 and TRBJ1-6; D not certain. Germline V lookup: CDR1 LGHNA, CDR2 YSLEER. This CDR3 region has 15 residues. Trimming removed 5 bases from V and 7 bases from J, with 15 bases in between. CDR3 DNA: TGCGCCAGCAGCGTCTCGAGGTCTAGAAATTCACCCCTCCACTTT. Residues: CASSVSRSRNSPLHF.